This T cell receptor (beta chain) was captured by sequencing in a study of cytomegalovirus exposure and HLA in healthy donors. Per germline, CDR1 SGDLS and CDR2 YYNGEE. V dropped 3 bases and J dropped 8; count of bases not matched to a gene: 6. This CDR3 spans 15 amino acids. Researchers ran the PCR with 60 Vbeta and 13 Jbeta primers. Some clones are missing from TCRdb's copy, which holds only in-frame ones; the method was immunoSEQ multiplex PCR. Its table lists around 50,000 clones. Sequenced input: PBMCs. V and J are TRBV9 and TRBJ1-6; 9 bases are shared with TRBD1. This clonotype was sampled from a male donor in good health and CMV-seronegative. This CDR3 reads CASSERDRVYSPLHF. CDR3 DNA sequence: TGTGCCAGCAGCGAGAGGGACAGGGTTTATTCACCCCTCCACTTT.